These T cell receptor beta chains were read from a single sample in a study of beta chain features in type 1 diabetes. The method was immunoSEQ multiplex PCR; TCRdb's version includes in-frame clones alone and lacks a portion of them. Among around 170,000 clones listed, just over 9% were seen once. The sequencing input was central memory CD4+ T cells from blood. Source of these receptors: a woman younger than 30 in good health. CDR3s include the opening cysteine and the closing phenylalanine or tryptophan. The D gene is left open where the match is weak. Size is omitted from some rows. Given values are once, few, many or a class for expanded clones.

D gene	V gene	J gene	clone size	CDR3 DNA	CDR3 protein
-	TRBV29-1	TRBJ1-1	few	TGCAGCGTTGATAGGGGAGGGGGGACTTTCTTT	CSVDRGGGTFF
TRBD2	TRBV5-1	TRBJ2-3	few	TGCGCCAGCAGCTTAGGACTAGCGGGAGTAACAGATACGCAGTATTTT	CASSLGLAGVTDTQYF
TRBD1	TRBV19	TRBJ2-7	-	TGTGCCAGTAGCCTCACCGGGACAGGTGCCTACGAGCAGTACTTC	CASSLTGTGAYEQYF
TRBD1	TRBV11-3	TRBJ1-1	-	TGTGCCAGCAGCTCTCTCGGACAGGGAGCGGCTGAAGCTTTCTTT	CASSSLGQGAAEAFF
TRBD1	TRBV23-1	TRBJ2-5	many	TGCGCCAGCACCTCGCTACGGACAGGGAGAGAGACCCAGTACTTC	CASTSLRTGRETQYF
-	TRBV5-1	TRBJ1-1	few	TGCGCCAGCAGACCGGACTGGAACACTGAAGCTTTCTTT	CASRPDWNTEAFF
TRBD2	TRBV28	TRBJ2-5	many	TGTGCCAGCAGTTCACCCCAGGGCGGGGGGGAGACCCAGTACTTC	CASSSPQGGGETQYF
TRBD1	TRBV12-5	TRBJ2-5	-	TGTGCTAGTGGTTCAAGGACAGGCCAAGAGACCCAGTACTTC	CASGSRTGQETQYF
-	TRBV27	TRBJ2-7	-	TGTGCCAGCAGCCGAGTTGGGGGGTCGCGCCCCGAGCAGTACTTC	CASSRVGGSRPEQYF
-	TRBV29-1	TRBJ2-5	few	TGCAGCGTTGCCCAGGGGAACCAAGAGACCCAGTACTTC	CSVAQGNQETQYF
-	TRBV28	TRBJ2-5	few	TGTGCCAGCAGCGAAGCCCAGGCGGCAGGGGAGACCCAGTACTTC	CASSEAQAAGETQYF